This T cell receptor (beta chain) was profiled in a study of tumor-infiltrating lymphocytes in oesophageal squamous cell carcinoma. TCRdb ran MiXCR on the PCR reads and lists one entry per CDR3 protein. The data show 11,000 to 15,000 distinct CDR3 sequences, roughly 47% seen once. This CDR3 region has 13 residues. Germline V lookup: CDR1 MNHEY, CDR2 SMNVEV (reference sequence). V was clipped by 3 bases and J by 7 bases, with 9 bases between them. The sample taken for sequencing was blood. The gene calls are TRBV27 and TRBJ1-4; no definite D call. This sequence originates from a male donor with esophageal squamous cell carcinoma. The CDR3: CASSFSGFEKLFF. CDR3 in DNA: TGTGCCAGCAGTTTTTCAGGATTTGAAAAACTGTTTTTT. Together with reference TRBV27 and TRBJ1-4, the CDR3 gives the full variable domain: EAQVTQNPRYLITVTGKKLTVTCSQNMNHEYMSWYRQDPGLGLRQIYYSMNVEVTDKGDVPEGYKVSRKEKRNFPLILESPSPNQTSLYFCASSFSGFEKLFFGSGTQLSVL.